The 21 T cell receptor beta chains listed next were all sequenced from one sample in a study of blood T cell repertoires in COVID-19. This table comes from immunoSEQ multiplex PCR, and its TCRdb copy is limited to in-frame clones, with some not included. The top ten hold 8% to 9.5% of the sample, which has approximately 150,000 clones, roughly 82% seen once. Sequences were obtained from peripheral blood. The receptors come from a woman between 70 and 85 years old with acute or convalescent COVID-19.

V is TRBV5-1 and J is TRBJ1-2, with D perhaps matching TRBD1 (6 bases). V lost 4 bases and J lost 0, with 10 bases in between. There are 14 residues in the CDR3. Per the germline V gene, CDR1 is SGHRS and CDR2 is YFSETQ. CDR3 in DNA: TGCGCCAGCAGCCCGGGGACAACTAACTATGGCTACACCTTC. Encoded protein: CASSPGTTNYGYTF.

A few counts support this clone. CDR3 bases: TGTGCCAGTCGGGGACACCGAACAGATACGCAGTATTTT. Translation gives CASRGHRTDTQYF. The chain couples TRBV19 to TRBJ2-3, with a tentative D call TRBD1 (6 bases). The CDR3 spans 13 residues. V lost 8 bases and J lost 3, with 12 bases in between. Germline V gives CDR1 LNHDA, CDR2 SQIVND (reference sequence). The whole variable domain, remainder taken from reference TRBV19 and TRBJ2-3, is DGGITQSPKYLFRKEGQNVTLSCEQNLNHDAMYWYRQDPGQGLRLIYYSQIVNDFQKGDIAEGYSVSREKKESFPLTVTSAQKNPTAFYLCASRGHRTDTQYFGPGTRLTVL.

CDR3 sequence reads: CSVTANNQPQHF. The CDR3 DNA is TGCAGCGTAACAGCCAACAATCAGCCCCAGCATTTT. The chain joins TRBV29-1 to TRBJ1-5; D is uncertain. Trimming removed 6 bases at V and 3 bases at J, with 9 bases between. This CDR3 region has 12 residues. Germline V gives CDR1 SQVTM, CDR2 ANQGSEA.

This clone was seen a handful of times. The chain uses TRBV6-5 and TRBJ1-1; 11 nucleotides line up with TRBD1. Germline V gives CDR1 MNHEY, CDR2 SVGAGI. The CDR3 covers 14 residues. The ends lost 2 bases at V and 10 bases at J; junction bases unmatched: 6. CDR3 amino acids: CASSYIGQGARAFF. The DNA for the CDR3 is TGTGCCAGCAGTTACATCGGACAGGGGGCGCGAGCTTTCTTT.

This rearrangement joins TRBV2 to TRBJ2-7; D might be TRBD1 (6 bases). The CDR3 length is 11 residues. CDR1 SNHLY and CDR2 FYNNEI come from the germline V gene. V was cut by 6 bases and J by 9 bases, with 12 bases left in between. CDR3 loop: CASSLQGAQYF. The DNA for the CDR3 is TGTGCCAGCAGCCTACAGGGAGCGCAGTACTTC.

The CDR3 region is CASSGWGTGERDTQYF. The CDR3 nucleotides are TGTGCCAGCAGTGGGTGGGGGACAGGGGAACGGGATACGCAGTATTTT. The genes are TRBV27 and TRBJ2-3; TRBD1 aligns across 10 bases. CDR1 is MNHEY, CDR2 SMNVEV, per germline (reference sequence). J lost 6 bases, V lost 5 bases, and 11 bases had no gene match. This CDR3 is built from 16 residues.

The chain employs TRBV7-2 and TRBJ2-6, with 7 bases identical to TRBD1. The CDR3 is 17 amino acids. With 1 base clipped from V and 4 bases from J, the junction kept 7 bases outside the gene matches. Germline CDR1 and CDR2: SGHTA and FQGNSA. The DNA of the CDR3 is TGTGCCAGCAGCTTAGAGGGCAGGGGGTACGGGGCCAACGTCCTGACTTTC. Translated, it gives CASSLEGRGYGANVLTF.

This chain joins TRBV6-6 and TRBJ2-7; 9 nucleotides match TRBD1. The CDR3 covers 15 residues. V lost 6 bases, J lost 0 bases, and 6 bases stayed unmatched. From germline, CDR1 is MNHNY and CDR2 SVGAGI (reference sequence). The CDR3 region is CASRITGGSSYEQYF. In nucleotides, the CDR3 is TGTGCCAGCAGAATTACAGGGGGCAGCTCCTACGAGCAGTACTTC.

The V call is TRBV9, the J call TRBJ2-7; 11 nucleotides match TRBD1. Germline CDR1 SGDLS, CDR2 YYNGEE. The junction had 7 bases not matched to a gene; V was cut back by 4 bases and J by 4 bases. The CDR3 runs to 15 residues. CDR3 in amino acids: CASSSAGTGGYEQYF. The CDR3 DNA sequence: TGTGCCAGCAGCTCTGCCGGGACAGGGGGTTACGAGCAGTACTTC.

The rearrangement joins TRBV14 to TRBJ2-1, with D uncertain. Germline lookup yields CDR1 SGHDN and CDR2 FVKESK. V lost 0 bases, J lost 7 bases, and 10 bases lay in between. The CDR3 extends over 14 amino acids. The CDR3 loop is CASSQDWASNEQFF. CDR3 nucleotide sequence: TGTGCCAGCAGCCAAGATTGGGCGTCGAATGAGCAGTTCTTC.

The rearrangement links TRBV7-2 to TRBJ2-2; maybe TRBD2 (5 bases). The CDR3 has 17 residues. CDR1 is SGHTA, CDR2 FQGNSA, per germline. V gave up 3 bases and J gave up 5 bases, with 19 bases separating them. The CDR3 loop is CASSFELLGVETGELFF. Written as DNA, the CDR3 is TGTGCCAGCAGCTTCGAGTTGCTGGGAGTAGAAACCGGGGAGCTGTTTTTT.

CDR3 loop: CASSLAAGLGTGELFF. In DNA form, the CDR3 reads TGTGCCAGCAGCTTGGCAGCGGGGCTCGGGACCGGGGAGCTGTTTTTT. V is TRBV5-4 and J is TRBJ2-2, with TRBD2 matching over 7 bases. The trim removed 0 bases at V and 5 bases at J, leaving 7 bases unmatched. The CDR3 extends over 16 amino acids. Germline CDR1 is SGHNT and CDR2 is YYREEE (reference sequence).

The V call is TRBV11-3, the J call TRBJ2-2; TRBD2 is a possible D gene (6 bases). Deletions cut 4 bases from V and 3 bases from J, with 15 bases between. Looked up from germline, CDR1 is SGHNT and CDR2 is YENEEA. The CDR3 is 16 amino acids. CDR3 sequence (DNA): TGTGCCAGCAGCTCCAGCCGGGGGATTGACACCGGGGAGCTGTTTTTT. Its protein is CASSSSRGIDTGELFF.

CDR3 coding DNA: TGTGCCAGCAGCTCCTCCCCGGGACAGGGAAACACCATATATTTT. This translates into CASSSSPGQGNTIYF. This chain uses TRBV7-8 with TRBJ1-3; the match to TRBD1 covers 7 bases. CDR3 size: 15 residues. CDR1 is SGHVS, CDR2 FQNEAQ, per germline. Trimming at V came to 4 bases and at J to 4 bases, leaving 7 bases not matched to a gene.

In nucleotides, the CDR3 is TGTGCCAGCAGCCAAGAGTCTAGCGGGGGACCATCCTACAATGAGCAGTTCTTC. Translated: CASSQESSGGPSYNEQFF. The chain joins TRBV4-2 to TRBJ2-1, with 10 positions matching TRBD2. The CDR3 is 18 amino acids. V trimming: 0 bases; J trimming: 1 base; junction bases outside the gene matches: 6. The V gene's germline CDR1 is LGHNA and CDR2 YNFKEQ.

This clone was detected once. The CDR3 coding sequence is TGTGCCAGCAGCAGTTTACAAGCCAAAAACATTCAGTACTTC. Residues: CASSSLQAKNIQYF. The rearrangement links TRBV7-9 to TRBJ2-4, with no clear D. The CDR3 contains 14 residues. Trimming stripped 5 bases from V and 0 bases from J, with 8 bases between. Germline CDR1 SEHNR, CDR2 FQNEAQ (reference sequence).

The gene calls are TRBV7-9 and TRBJ2-1; weak D call: TRBD2 (6 bases). With 1 base removed from V and 2 bases from J, the gap between germline ends came to 12 bases. The V gene's germline CDR1 is SEHNR and CDR2 FQNEAQ (reference sequence). The CDR3 runs to 16 residues. CDR3 nucleotide sequence: TGTGCCAGCAGCTTAGGGATGGGGGGAACCTACAATGAGCAGTTCTTC. Its translation is CASSLGMGGTYNEQFF.

The chain carries TRBV2 and TRBJ1-3, with 10 bases matching TRBD1. Germline assignment: CDR1 SNHLY and CDR2 FYNNEI. Trimming at V came to 7 bases and at J to 1 base, leaving 4 bases not matched to a gene. The CDR3 runs 15 residues. CDR3 loop: CASKRGQGSGNTIYF. In nucleotides, the CDR3 is TGTGCCAGCAAAAGGGGACAGGGGTCTGGAAACACCATATATTTT.

This chain's CDR3 is CASSYRDTKNIQYF. CDR3 in DNA: TGTGCCAGCTCATACCGGGACACGAAAAACATTCAGTACTTC. This chain uses TRBV18 with TRBJ2-4, with TRBD1 as a possible D gene (6 bases). CDR1 and CDR2 (germline): KGHSH, LQKENI. There are 14 residues in the CDR3. Trimming removed 5 bases from V and 4 bases from J, with 12 bases in between.

This chain uses TRBV4-3 with TRBJ1-2, with 8 bases identical to TRBD1. Per germline, CDR1 LGHNA and CDR2 YSLEER. Trimming removed 2 bases from V and 4 bases from J; junction bases left unmatched: 6. This CDR3 is 15 amino acids long. CDR3 in amino acids: CASSQQARGPYGYTF. For the CDR3, the DNA is TGCGCCAGCAGCCAACAGGCCAGGGGGCCCTATGGCTACACCTTC.

A single count supports this clone. V gene TRBV4-3 combines with J gene TRBJ1-1, with 7 positions matching TRBD1. V lost 4 bases to trimming and J lost 0 bases; unmatched junction nucleotides: 5. Per germline, CDR1 LGHNA and CDR2 YSLEER. The CDR3 totals 15 residues. CDR3 bases: TGCGCCAGCAGCCGAAACAGGGGATTGAACACTGAAGCTTTCTTT. It translates to CASSRNRGLNTEAFF.